Listed here are 18 T cell receptor beta chains from one sample, sequenced in a study of CD8 T cells in Susac syndrome. Reverse transcription of about 0.5 to 1 ug RNA was carried out with random hexamers. TCRdb called the immunoSEQ multiplex PCR reads again in MiXCR, with one record for every CDR3 protein. The sample has 150,000 to 200,000 distinct CDR3 sequences, approximately 94% seen once; the top ten hold over 0.08%. Sequenced sample: CD4+ T cells from PBMCs. These receptors were taken from a human donor in good health.

This clonotype was recorded only once. CDR3 residues: CASSPPVQAAYEQYF. The CDR3 DNA reads TGTGCCAGCTCACCACCGGTACAGGCCGCCTACGAGCAGTACTTC. The chain links TRBV18 to TRBJ2-7; possible D gene TRBD1, 5 bases. Per the germline V gene, CDR1 is KGHSH and CDR2 is LQKENI. With 0 bases removed from V and 2 bases from J, the gap between germline ends came to 11 bases. The CDR3 length is 15 residues.

This clonotype was found once. V and J are TRBV29-1 and TRBJ2-3; the D is unclear. Germline CDR1 SQVTM, CDR2 ANQGSEA. V lost 2 bases and J 2 bases, leaving 11 bases between the germline ends. This CDR3 comprises 14 residues. CDR3 loop: CSVEPDVNTDTQYF. The CDR3 nucleotides are TGCAGCGTTGAACCGGACGTAAACACAGATACGCAGTATTTT.

The chain combines TRBV30 with TRBJ2-1; 7 bases are shared with TRBD1. From germline, CDR1 is GTSNPN and CDR2 SVGIG (reference sequence). The CDR3 loop spans 14 amino acids. With V trimmed by 0 bases and J by 4 bases, 3 bases remained unmatched. The CDR3 loop reads CAWSVRQGYNEQFF. The CDR3 DNA is TGTGCCTGGAGTGTCCGACAGGGTTACAATGAGCAGTTCTTC.

The chain is built from TRBV20-1 and TRBJ1-1, with D possibly being TRBD1 (6 bases). The V and J ends lost 6 bases and 3 bases respectively, with 17 bases between them. There are 14 residues in the CDR3. CDR1 DFQATT and CDR2 SNEGSKA come from the germline V gene (reference sequence). The CDR3 reads CSAWDTLEDTEAFF. In DNA, the CDR3 is TGCAGTGCCTGGGACACCTTGGAGGACACTGAAGCTTTCTTT.

This chain connects TRBV4-2 to TRBJ2-6; 8 bases match TRBD1. From germline, CDR1 is LGHNA and CDR2 YNFKEQ. This CDR3 contains 18 residues. Losses at the gene ends were 1 base for V and 2 bases for J; bases not matched to a gene: 7. The CDR3 nucleotides are TGTGCCAGCAGCCAAGTTTCCAGGGGGCGGGCTGGGGCCAACGTCCTGACTTTC. Its protein product is CASSQVSRGRAGANVLTF.

V usage is TRBV6-6 and J usage is TRBJ1-2; D is perhaps TRBD1 (6 bases). Germline CDR1 and CDR2: MNHNY and SVGAGI (reference sequence). There are 13 residues in the CDR3. Trimming pared 8 bases from V and 8 bases from J, leaving 18 bases between. The chain's CDR3 is CASGFSGAGGYTF. The CDR3 DNA reads TGTGCCAGCGGTTTTTCAGGGGCAGGGGGCTACACCTTC.

The chain is built from TRBV7-2 and TRBJ2-3, with 8 bases that match TRBD2. V gave up 5 bases and J gave up 4 bases; unmatched junction bases: 5. This CDR3 has 14 residues. Germline V gives CDR1 SGHTA, CDR2 FQGNSA. The CDR3 sequence is CASSKGLGADTQYF. The CDR3 DNA is TGTGCCAGCAGCAAGGGACTAGGGGCAGATACGCAGTATTTT.

The rearrangement joins TRBV2 to TRBJ2-1; D is uncertain. Germline-derived CDR1 and CDR2 are SNHLY and FYNNEI. This CDR3 spans 11 amino acids. V was shortened by 5 bases and J by 10 bases, with 9 bases between the two germline ends. The CDR3 DNA reads TGTGCCAGCAGTCAGACCAGGGAGCAGTTCTTC. Protein sequence: CASSQTREQFF.

The chain recombines TRBV29-1 with TRBJ2-3; D may be TRBD1 (5 bases). Germline loops: CDR1 SQVTM, CDR2 ANQGSEA. V was shortened by 7 bases and J by 0 bases, with 8 bases between the two germline ends. The CDR3 sequence is 12 residues long. DNA for the CDR3: TGCAGCGGGACAAGGAGCACAGATACGCAGTATTTT. Its protein product is CSGTRSTDTQYF.

The gene calls are TRBV30 and TRBJ2-6, with D possibly TRBD1 on 5 matching bases. This CDR3 is 12 amino acids long. CDR1 is GTSNPN, CDR2 SVGIG, per germline (reference sequence). CDR3 in amino acids: CAKGSGANVLTF. The CDR3 nucleotides are TGTGCAAAGGGGTCCGGGGCCAACGTCCTGACTTTC.

The V and J genes are TRBV7-8 and TRBJ1-2; D is undetermined. CDR3 size: 14 residues. CDR1 SGHVS and CDR2 FQNEAQ come from the germline V gene. Trimming took 1 base from V and 0 from J, leaving 6 bases between them. CDR3 bases: TGTGCCAGCAGCTTAGGGCGTACTAACTATGGCTACACCTTC. It encodes CASSLGRTNYGYTF.

The chain couples TRBV7-2 to TRBJ1-2; D gene uncertain. V lost 0 bases, J lost 8 bases, and 13 bases lay in between. This CDR3 is built from 14 residues. The V gene's germline CDR1 is SGHTA and CDR2 FQGNSA. The CDR3 DNA reads as TGTGCCAGCAGCTTAGCCACAGCCCCGGGAGGCTACACCTTC. It encodes CASSLATAPGGYTF. The variable domain in full, completed from reference TRBV7-2 and TRBJ1-2, reads GAGVSQSPSNKVTEKGKDVELRCDPISGHTALYWYRQSLGQGLEFLIYFQGNSAPDKSGLPSDRFSAERTGGSVSTLTIQRTQQEDSAVYLCASSLATAPGGYTFGSGTRLTVV.

This rearrangement joins TRBV21-1 to TRBJ2-7; the table's D gene call, TRBD1, was not cross checked with the DNA. TRBV21-1 is noted as a pseudogene. The CDR3 is 14 residues long. The CDR3 loop reads CASRGSGTYYEQYF. CDR3 nucleotides: TGTGCCAGCAGGGGGTCCGGGACGTACTACGAGCAGTACTTC.

This clonotype was detected once. The chain uses TRBV24-1 and TRBJ2-7; no firm D call. This CDR3 is built from 13 residues. The V gene lost 4 bases and the J gene lost 3 bases, with 9 bases spanning the gap. Germline-derived CDR1 and CDR2 are KGHDR and SFDVKD. CDR3 loop: CATSEGRSYEQYF. The DNA of the CDR3 is TGTGCCACCAGTGAGGGTCGGAGCTACGAGCAGTACTTC.

This clonotype was counted between two and nine times. Germline is not matched at one junction end, which may reflect a read error. The genes are TRBV5-1 and TRBJ1-1; D gene unclear. The CDR3 sequence is 13 residues long. Germline V lookup: CDR1 SGHRS, CDR2 YFSETQ. The CDR3 nucleotides are TGTGCCAGCAGCTTAGCCGGGGACACTGAAGCTTTCTTT. It codes for CASSLAGDTEAFF.

The chain links TRBV30 to TRBJ2-6, with TRBD1 matching over 8 bases. This CDR3 has 14 amino acids. The V gene end was trimmed by 8 bases and the J gene end by 2 bases; junction bases not matched to a gene: 5. Germline V lookup: CDR1 GTSNPN, CDR2 SVGIG (reference sequence). The CDR3 loop is CALDRGAGANVLTF. For the CDR3, the DNA is TGTGCCCTCGACAGGGGCGCTGGGGCCAACGTCCTGACTTTC.

The chain is built from TRBV7-8 and TRBJ2-7; 7 bases fit TRBD2. The V gene's germline CDR1 is SGHVS and CDR2 FQNEAQ. The CDR3 has 14 amino acids. V trimming: 0 bases; J trimming: 7 bases; junction bases outside the gene matches: 6. For the CDR3, the DNA is TGTGCCAGCAGCTTAGCGCGCAGGGAGGGTGAGCAGTACTTC. Protein: CASSLARREGEQYF.

The chain combines TRBV3-1 with TRBJ1-2, with D possibly TRBD1 on 6 matching bases. CDR1 is LGHDT and CDR2 is YNNKEL in the germline V gene (reference sequence). CDR3 length: 13 amino acids. V was cut by 7 bases and J by 1 base, with 10 bases left in between. In nucleotides, the CDR3 is TGTGCCAGCACAGGGGTACATAACTATGGCTACACCTTC. It translates to CASTGVHNYGYTF.